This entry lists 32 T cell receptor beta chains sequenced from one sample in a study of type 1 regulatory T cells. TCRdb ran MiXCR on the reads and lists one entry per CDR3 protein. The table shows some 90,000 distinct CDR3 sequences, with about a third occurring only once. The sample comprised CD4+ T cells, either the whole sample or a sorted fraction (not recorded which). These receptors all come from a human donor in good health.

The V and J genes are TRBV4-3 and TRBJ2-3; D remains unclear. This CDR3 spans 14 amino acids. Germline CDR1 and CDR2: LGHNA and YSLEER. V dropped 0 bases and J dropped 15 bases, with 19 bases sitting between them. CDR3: CASSQDSVMSSPYF. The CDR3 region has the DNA TGCGCCAGCAGCCAAGATTCAGTTATGAGTAGTCCATATTTT.

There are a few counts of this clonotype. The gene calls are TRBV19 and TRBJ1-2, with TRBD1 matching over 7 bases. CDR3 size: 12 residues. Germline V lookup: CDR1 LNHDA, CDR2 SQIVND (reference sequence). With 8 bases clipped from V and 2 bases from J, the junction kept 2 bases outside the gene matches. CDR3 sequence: CASADRNYGYTF. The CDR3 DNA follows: TGTGCCAGTGCGGACAGGAACTATGGCTACACCTTC.

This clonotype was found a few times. CDR3 nucleotide sequence: TGTGCCAGCAATGACAGATATTACAATGAGCAGTTCTTC. This codes for CASNDRYYNEQFF. The V call is TRBV25-1, the J call TRBJ2-1; D might be TRBD1 (5 bases). Per the germline V gene, CDR1 is MGHDK and CDR2 is SYGVNS. V was cut by 7 bases and J by 4 bases, with 11 bases left in between. The CDR3 consists of 13 residues.

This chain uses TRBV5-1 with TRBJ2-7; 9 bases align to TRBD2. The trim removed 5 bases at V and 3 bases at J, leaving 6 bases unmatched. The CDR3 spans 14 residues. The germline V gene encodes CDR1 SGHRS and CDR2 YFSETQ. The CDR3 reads CASSNSGSFYEQYF. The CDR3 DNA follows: TGCGCCAGCAGTAATAGCGGGAGTTTCTACGAGCAGTACTTC.

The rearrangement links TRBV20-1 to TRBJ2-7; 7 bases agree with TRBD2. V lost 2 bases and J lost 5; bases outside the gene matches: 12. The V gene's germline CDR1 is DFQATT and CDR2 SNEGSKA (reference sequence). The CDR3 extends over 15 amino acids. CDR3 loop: CSARHWEGSPHEQYF. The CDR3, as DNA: TGCAGTGCTAGACACTGGGAGGGGAGCCCGCACGAGCAGTACTTC.

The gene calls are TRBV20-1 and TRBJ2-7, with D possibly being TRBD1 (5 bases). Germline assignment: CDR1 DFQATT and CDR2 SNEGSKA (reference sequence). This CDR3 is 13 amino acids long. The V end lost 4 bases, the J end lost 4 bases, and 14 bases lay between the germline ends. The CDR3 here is CSAIDSYGYEQYF. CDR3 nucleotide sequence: TGCAGTGCTATAGACAGCTACGGGTACGAGCAGTACTTC.

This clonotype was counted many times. The CDR3 protein is CATSRAPTGRETQYF. The DNA for the CDR3 is TGTGCCACCAGCAGAGCCCCCACTGGGCGAGAGACCCAGTACTTC. This rearrangement joins TRBV15 to TRBJ2-5; D remains ambiguous. This CDR3 is 15 amino acids long. CDR1 is LNHNV and CDR2 is YYDKDF in the germline V gene (reference sequence). Trimming stripped 1 base from V and 4 bases from J, with 13 bases between. Complete variable domain (other parts from reference TRBV15 and TRBJ2-5): DAMVIQNPRYQVTQFGKPVTLSCSQTLNHNVMYWYQQKSSQAPKLLFHYYDKDFNNEADTPDNFQSRRPNTSFCFLDIRSPGLGDTAMYLCATSRAPTGRETQYFGPGTRLLVL.

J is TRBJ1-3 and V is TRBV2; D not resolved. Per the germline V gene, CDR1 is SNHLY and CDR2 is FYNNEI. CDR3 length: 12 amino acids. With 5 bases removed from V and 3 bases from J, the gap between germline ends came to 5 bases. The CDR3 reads CASSNNGNTIYF. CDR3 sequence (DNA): TGTGCCAGCAGTAATAATGGAAACACCATATATTTT.

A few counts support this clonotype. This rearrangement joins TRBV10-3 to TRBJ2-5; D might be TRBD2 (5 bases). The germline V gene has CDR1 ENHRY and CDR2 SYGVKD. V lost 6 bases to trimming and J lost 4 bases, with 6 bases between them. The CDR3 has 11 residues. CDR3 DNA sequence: TGTGCCATCAGGGCGGGAGAGACCCAGTACTTC. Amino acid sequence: CAIRAGETQYF.

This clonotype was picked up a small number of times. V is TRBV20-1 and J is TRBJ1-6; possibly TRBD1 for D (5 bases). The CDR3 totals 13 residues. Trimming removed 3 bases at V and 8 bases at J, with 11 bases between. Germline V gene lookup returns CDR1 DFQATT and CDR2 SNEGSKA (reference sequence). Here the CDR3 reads CSARGTMDSPLHF. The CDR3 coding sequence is TGCAGTGCTAGGGGGACCATGGATTCACCCCTCCACTTT.

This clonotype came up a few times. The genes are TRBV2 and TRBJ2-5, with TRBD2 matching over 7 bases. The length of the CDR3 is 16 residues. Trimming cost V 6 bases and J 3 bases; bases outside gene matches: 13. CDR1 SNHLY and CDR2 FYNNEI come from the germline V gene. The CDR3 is CASRLAEILNKETQYF. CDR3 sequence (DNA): TGTGCCAGCAGGCTAGCGGAGATATTAAATAAAGAGACCCAGTACTTC.

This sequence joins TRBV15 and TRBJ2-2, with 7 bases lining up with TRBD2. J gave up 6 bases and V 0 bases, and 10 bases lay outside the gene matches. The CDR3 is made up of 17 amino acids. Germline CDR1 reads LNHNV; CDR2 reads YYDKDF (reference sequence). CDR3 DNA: TGTGCCACCAGCAGAGATGGGCTAGCGGCAACCTCCGGGGAGCTGTTTTTT. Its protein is CATSRDGLAATSGELFF.

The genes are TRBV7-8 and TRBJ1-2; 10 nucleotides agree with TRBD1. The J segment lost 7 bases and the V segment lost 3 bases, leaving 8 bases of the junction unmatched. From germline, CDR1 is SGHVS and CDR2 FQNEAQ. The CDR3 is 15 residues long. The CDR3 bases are TGTGCCAGCAGCTTTCAGCCCCGGGACAGGGGTGGCTACACCTTC. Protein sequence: CASSFQPRDRGGYTF.

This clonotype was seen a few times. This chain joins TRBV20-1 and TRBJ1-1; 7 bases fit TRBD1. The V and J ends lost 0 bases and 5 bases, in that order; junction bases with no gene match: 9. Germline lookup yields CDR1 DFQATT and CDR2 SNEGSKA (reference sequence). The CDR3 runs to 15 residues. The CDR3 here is CSARDKGRGWTEAFF. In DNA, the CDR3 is TGCAGTGCTAGAGATAAGGGCAGGGGGTGGACTGAAGCTTTCTTT.

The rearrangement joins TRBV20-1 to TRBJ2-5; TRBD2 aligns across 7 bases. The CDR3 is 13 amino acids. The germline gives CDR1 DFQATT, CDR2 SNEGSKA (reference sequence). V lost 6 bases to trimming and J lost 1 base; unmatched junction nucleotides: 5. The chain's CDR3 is CSAVAGAQETQYF. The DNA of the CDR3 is TGCAGTGCGGTGGCGGGAGCCCAAGAGACCCAGTACTTC.

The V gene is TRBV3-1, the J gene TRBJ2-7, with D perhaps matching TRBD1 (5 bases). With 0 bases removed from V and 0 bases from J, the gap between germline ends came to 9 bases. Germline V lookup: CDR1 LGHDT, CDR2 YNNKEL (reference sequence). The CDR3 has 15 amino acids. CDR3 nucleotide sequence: TGTGCCAGCAGCCAAGAATGGGGCAGCTCCTACGAGCAGTACTTC. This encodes CASSQEWGSSYEQYF.

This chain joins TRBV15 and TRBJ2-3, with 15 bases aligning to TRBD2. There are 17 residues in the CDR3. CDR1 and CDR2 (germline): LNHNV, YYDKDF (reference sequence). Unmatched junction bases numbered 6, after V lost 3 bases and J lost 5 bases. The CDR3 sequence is CATSSGLAGGPIDTQYF. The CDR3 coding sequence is TGTGCCACCAGCAGTGGACTAGCGGGAGGGCCTATAGATACGCAGTATTTT.

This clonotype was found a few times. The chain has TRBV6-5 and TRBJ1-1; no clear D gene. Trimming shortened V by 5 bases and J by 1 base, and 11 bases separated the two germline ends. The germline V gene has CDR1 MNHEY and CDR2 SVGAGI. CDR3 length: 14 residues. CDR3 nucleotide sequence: TGTGCCAGCAGTCATCGGACCCCGAACACTGAAGCTTTCTTT. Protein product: CASSHRTPNTEAFF.

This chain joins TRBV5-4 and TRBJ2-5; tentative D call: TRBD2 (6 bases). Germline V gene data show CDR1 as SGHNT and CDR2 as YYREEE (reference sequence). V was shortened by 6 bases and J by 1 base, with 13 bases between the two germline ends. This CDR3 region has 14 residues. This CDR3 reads CASTRDSSQETQYF. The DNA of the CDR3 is TGTGCCAGCACCCGGGACTCAAGCCAAGAGACCCAGTACTTC.

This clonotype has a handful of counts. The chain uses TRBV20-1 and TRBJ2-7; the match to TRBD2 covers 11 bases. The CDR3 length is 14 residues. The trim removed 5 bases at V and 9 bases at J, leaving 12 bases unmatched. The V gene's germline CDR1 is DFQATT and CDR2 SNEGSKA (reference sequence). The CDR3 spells CSAPLSGRAPGQYF. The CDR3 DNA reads TGCAGTGCTCCTCTTAGCGGGAGGGCCCCCGGGCAGTACTTC.

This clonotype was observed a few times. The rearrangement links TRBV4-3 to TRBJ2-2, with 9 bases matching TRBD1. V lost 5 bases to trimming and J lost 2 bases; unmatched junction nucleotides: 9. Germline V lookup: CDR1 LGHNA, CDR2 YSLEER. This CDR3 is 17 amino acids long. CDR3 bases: TGCGCCAGCAGCTATAACAGGGGGCGTTTTAACACCGGGGAGCTGTTTTTT. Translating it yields CASSYNRGRFNTGELFF.

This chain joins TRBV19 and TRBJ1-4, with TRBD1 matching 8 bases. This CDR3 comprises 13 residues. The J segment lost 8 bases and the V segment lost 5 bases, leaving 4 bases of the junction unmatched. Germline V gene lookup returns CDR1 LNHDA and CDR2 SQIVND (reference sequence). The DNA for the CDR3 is TGTGCCAGTAGTCCCGACAGGGGCGAAAAACTGTTTTTT. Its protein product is CASSPDRGEKLFF. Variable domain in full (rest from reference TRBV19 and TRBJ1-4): DGGITQSPKYLFRKEGQNVTLSCEQNLNHDAMYWYRQDPGQGLRLIYYSQIVNDFQKGDIAEGYSVSREKKESFPLTVTSAQKNPTAFYLCASSPDRGEKLFFGSGTQLSVL.

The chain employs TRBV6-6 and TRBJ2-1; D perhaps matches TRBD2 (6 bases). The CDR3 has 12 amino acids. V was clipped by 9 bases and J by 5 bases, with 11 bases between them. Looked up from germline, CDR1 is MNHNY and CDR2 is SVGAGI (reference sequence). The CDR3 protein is CASQRADNEQFF. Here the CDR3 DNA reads TGTGCCAGTCAGCGGGCCGACAATGAGCAGTTCTTC.

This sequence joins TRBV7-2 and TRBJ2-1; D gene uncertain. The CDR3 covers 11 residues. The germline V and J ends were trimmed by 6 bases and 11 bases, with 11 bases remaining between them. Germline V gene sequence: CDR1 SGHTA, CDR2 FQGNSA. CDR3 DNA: TGTGCCAGCAGAGACACTATCAAGCAGTTCTTC. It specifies CASRDTIKQFF. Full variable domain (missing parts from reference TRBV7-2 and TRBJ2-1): GAGVSQSPSNKVTEKGKDVELRCDPISGHTALYWYRQSLGQGLEFLIYFQGNSAPDKSGLPSDRFSAERTGGSVSTLTIQRTQQEDSAVYLCASRDTIKQFFGPGTRLTVL.

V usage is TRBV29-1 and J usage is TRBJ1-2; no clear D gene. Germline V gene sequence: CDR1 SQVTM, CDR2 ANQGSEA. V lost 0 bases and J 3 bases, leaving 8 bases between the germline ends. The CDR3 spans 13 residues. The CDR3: CSVEEMGYYGYTF. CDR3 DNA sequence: TGCAGCGTTGAAGAGATGGGTTACTATGGCTACACCTTC.

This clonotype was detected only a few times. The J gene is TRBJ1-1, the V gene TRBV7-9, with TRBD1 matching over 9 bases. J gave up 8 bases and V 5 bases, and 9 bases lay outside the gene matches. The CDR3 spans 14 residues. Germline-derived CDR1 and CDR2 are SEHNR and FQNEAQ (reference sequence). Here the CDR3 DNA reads TGTGCCAGCAGCCCGTCCCGGGACAGGGAAGAAGCTTTCTTT. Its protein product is CASSPSRDREEAFF.

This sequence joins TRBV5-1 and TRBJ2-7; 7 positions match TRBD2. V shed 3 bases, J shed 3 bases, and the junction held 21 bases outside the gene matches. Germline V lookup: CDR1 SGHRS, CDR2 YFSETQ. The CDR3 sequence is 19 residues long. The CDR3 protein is CASSSIPRQARELIYEQYF. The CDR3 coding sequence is TGCGCCAGCAGCTCTATACCCCGCCAAGCGCGGGAGTTAATCTACGAGCAGTACTTC.

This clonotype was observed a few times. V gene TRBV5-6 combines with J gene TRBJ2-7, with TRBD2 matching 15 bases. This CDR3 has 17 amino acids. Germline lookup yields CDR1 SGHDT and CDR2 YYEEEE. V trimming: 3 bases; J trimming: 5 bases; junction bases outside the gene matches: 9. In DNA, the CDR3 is TGTGCCAGCAGCTGGCCGGGACTAGCGGGAGGAGGAAACGAGCAGTACTTC. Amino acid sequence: CASSWPGLAGGGNEQYF.

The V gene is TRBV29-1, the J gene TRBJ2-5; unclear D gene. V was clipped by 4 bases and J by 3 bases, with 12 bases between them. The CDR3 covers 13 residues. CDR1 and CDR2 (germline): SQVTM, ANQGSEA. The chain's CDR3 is CSVAGTLEETQYF. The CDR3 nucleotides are TGCAGCGTTGCAGGCACGCTGGAAGAGACCCAGTACTTC.

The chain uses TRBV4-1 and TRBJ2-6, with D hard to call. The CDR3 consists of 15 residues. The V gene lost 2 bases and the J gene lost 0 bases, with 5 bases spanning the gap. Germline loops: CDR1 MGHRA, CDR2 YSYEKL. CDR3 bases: TGCGCCAGCAGCCAATTCCACTCTGGGGCCAACGTCCTGACTTTC. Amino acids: CASSQFHSGANVLTF.

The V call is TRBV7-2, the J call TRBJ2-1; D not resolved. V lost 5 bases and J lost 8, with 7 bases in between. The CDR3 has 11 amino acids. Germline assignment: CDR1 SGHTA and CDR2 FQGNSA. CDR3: CASSPRHEQFF. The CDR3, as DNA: TGTGCCAGCAGCCCCCGGCATGAGCAGTTCTTC.

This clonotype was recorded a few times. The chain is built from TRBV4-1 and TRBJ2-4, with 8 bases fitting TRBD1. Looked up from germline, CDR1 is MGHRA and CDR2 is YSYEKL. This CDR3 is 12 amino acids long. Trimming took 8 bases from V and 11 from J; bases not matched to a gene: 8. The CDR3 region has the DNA TGCGCCAGCCAGGGACAGGCGTTAGTTCAGTACTTC. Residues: CASQGQALVQYF.